This T cell receptor beta chain emerged from a study of T cell changes during pregnancy in multiple sclerosis. Sequencing used immunoSEQ multiplex PCR; TCRdb keeps in-frame clones, though not all of them. The sample shows about 20,000 clones, roughly 90% of them seen only once. The count of this clone is one. Material: CD8+ T cells from peripheral blood mononuclear cells, obtained in the third trimester of pregnancy. The sequence derives from a female donor in good health, enrolled as a control in a pregnancy study.

The CDR3 bases are TGTGCCAGCAGCTACGGCGGGGGGGCGACAGATACGCAGTATTTT. Residues: CASSYGGGATDTQYF. J is TRBJ2-3 and V is TRBV7-9; 9 bases are a match to TRBD2. CDR3 length equals 15 residues. CDR1 is SEHNR and CDR2 is FQNEAQ in the germline V gene (reference sequence). V trimming: 4 bases; J trimming: 3 bases; junction bases outside the gene matches: 5.